This T cell receptor (beta chain) came from a study of regulatory T cells in long-lasting Graves disease. CDR3 regions were amplified by Arm-PCR using iRepertoire HTBI primers to build TCR beta libraries. One entry per CDR3 protein results from TCRdb running MiXCR on the multiplex PCR reads. The sample includes 550,000 to 650,000 distinct CDR3 sequences, 15% to 20% of them seen just once. Time point meaning: newly diagnosed GD, antithyroid drugs for less than 3 months. Construction of the TCR library relied on RNA isolated from PBMCs. This clonotype showed up just a few times. The CDR3 has 15 amino acids. The V gene's germline CDR1 is LNHNV and CDR2 YYDKDF (reference sequence). V lost 1 base and J 0 bases, leaving 9 bases between the germline ends. This sample also appeared in a second study, on T cells in Graves' hyperthyroidism and ophthalmopathy.

This sample comprised peripheral blood mononuclear cells (PBMCs), obtained at new diagnosis, from a patient treated with antithyroid drugs. The receptor was isolated from a man aged 18 to 29 with Graves disease. The chain carries TRBV15 and TRBJ1-2; D possibly corresponds to TRBD1 (5 bases). The CDR3 DNA follows: TGTGCCACCAGCAGAGGAAAGGGGACTAACTATGGCTACACCTTC. Protein sequence: CATSRGKGTNYGYTF.